This entry lists 25 T cell receptor beta chains sequenced from one sample in a study of monozygotic twins with inflammatory bowel disease. TCRdb re-called the 5' RACE reads; one entry per CDR3 protein, DNA not given. The sample includes just over 300,000 distinct CDR3 sequences. Sequenced: blood. These receptors were taken from a human donor with ulcerative colitis or Crohn's disease, or a healthy co-twin of an affected twin (not recorded which).

V and J are TRBV7-9 and TRBJ1-2; the D call from TCRdb, TRBD1, cannot be confirmed without DNA. The germline V gene has CDR1 SEHNR and CDR2 FQNEAQ (reference sequence). The CDR3 length is 13 residues. CDR3 sequence reads: CASSTEGANGYTF. Combining the CDR3 with reference TRBV7-9 and TRBJ1-2 gives the whole variable domain DTGVSQNPRHKITKRGQNVTFRCDPISEHNRLYWYRQTLGQGPEFLTYFQNEAQLEKSRLLSDRFSAERPKGSFSTLEIQRTEQGDSAMYLCASSTEGANGYTFGSGTRLTVV.

V gene TRBV5-1 combines with J gene TRBJ2-1; TCRdb proposes TRBD1, but this gene call is untestable without DNA. Germline V lookup: CDR1 SGHRS, CDR2 YFSETQ. CDR3 length: 15 residues. The CDR3 here is CASSPRVNSYNEQFF.

V usage is TRBV7-9 and J usage is TRBJ2-1. Germline V gene data show CDR1 as SEHNR and CDR2 as FQNEAQ (reference sequence). CDR3 length: 13 amino acids. The CDR3 protein is CASSLAQSFGQFF.

This chain joins TRBV19 and TRBJ2-5; TCRdb outputs TRBD1, but without DNA this stays unchecked. CDR1 is LNHDA and CDR2 is SQIVND in the germline V gene (reference sequence). This CDR3 is built from 14 residues. The CDR3 spells CASSISPGEKPQYF. Full variable domain (remainder filled in from reference TRBV19 and TRBJ2-5): DGGITQSPKYLFRKEGQNVTLSCEQNLNHDAMYWYRQDPGQGLRLIYYSQIVNDFQKGDIAEGYSVSREKKESFPLTVTSAQKNPTAFYLCASSISPGEKPQYFGPGTRLLVL.

This chain uses TRBV5-6 with TRBJ1-5. CDR1 and CDR2 from the germline V gene are SGHDT and YYEEEE. There are 16 residues in the CDR3. CDR3 residues: CASSLRLKVGNQPQHF.

The rearrangement joins TRBV12-3 or TRBV12-4 to TRBJ2-1; with no DNA, the TCRdb D assignment of TRBD2 cannot be verified. The CDR3 has 12 residues. The CDR3 region is CASRGTRNEQFF.

CDR3 amino acids: CSVNQGPNTEAFF. The chain couples TRBV29-1 to TRBJ1-1; TCRdb reports TRBD1, a call that lacks DNA to check it against. The CDR3 has 13 amino acids. CDR1 and CDR2 (germline): SQVTM, ANQGSEA. Full variable domain (rest looked up from reference TRBV29-1 and TRBJ1-1): SAVISQKPSRDICQRGTSLTIQCQVDSQVTMMFWYRQQPGQSLTLIATANQGSEATYESGFVIDKFPISRPNLTFSTLTVSNMSPEDSSIYLCSVNQGPNTEAFFGQGTRLTVV.

This rearrangement joins TRBV6-1 to TRBJ2-2; TCRdb names TRBD1, which stays unverified in the absence of DNA. The germline gives CDR1 MNHNS, CDR2 SASEGT. There are 14 residues in the CDR3. This CDR3 is CASSVRGDTGELFF.

J is TRBJ1-2 and V is TRBV7-2. CDR1 and CDR2 from the germline V gene are SGHTA and FQGNSA. The CDR3 runs 13 residues. This chain's CDR3 is CASSLEAAYGYTF.

The rearrangement joins TRBV6-2 or TRBV6-3 to TRBJ2-5; the TRBD2 assignment by TCRdb is unverifiable without DNA. The CDR3 is 15 residues long. CDR1 MNHEY and CDR2 SVGEGT come from the germline V gene. The CDR3 sequence is CASSYLAGVGETQYF.

V usage is TRBV5-1 and J usage is TRBJ1-1; without DNA, the TCRdb call of TRBD1 cannot be checked. CDR1 and CDR2 (germline): SGHRS, YFSETQ. CDR3 length: 13 residues. The CDR3 is CASSTGQNTEAFF.

V usage is TRBV7-2 and J usage is TRBJ2-3; without DNA, the TCRdb call of TRBD2 cannot be checked. This CDR3 region has 15 residues. CDR1 and CDR2 from the germline V gene are SGHTA and FQGNSA. CDR3 amino acids: CASCTPRAATDTQYF.

The chain has TRBV18 and TRBJ2-1. CDR3 length: 16 residues. Germline-derived CDR1 and CDR2 are KGHSH and LQKENI. CDR3 loop: CASSLRTGPTHNEQFF. Filled out from reference TRBV18 and TRBJ2-1, the complete variable domain reads NAGVMQNPRHLVRRRGQEARLRCSPMKGHSHVYWYRQLPEEGLKFMVYLQKENIIDESGMPKERFSAEFPKEGPSILRIQQVVRGDSAAYFCASSLRTGPTHNEQFFGPGTRLTVL.

This chain uses TRBV5-1 with TRBJ2-7. Germline assignment: CDR1 SGHRS and CDR2 YFSETQ. This CDR3 has 14 residues. This chain's CDR3 is CASSRFLSSYEQYF.

The chain uses TRBV6-5 and TRBJ1-2. Germline-derived CDR1 and CDR2 are MNHEY and SVGAGI. CDR3 length: 13 amino acids. CDR3 loop: CASSYDGTYGYTF.

The chain uses TRBV5-1 and TRBJ2-3. The CDR3 sequence is 15 residues long. Per germline, CDR1 SGHRS and CDR2 YFSETQ. The CDR3 loop is CASSLGLSRTDTQYF. The full variable domain, completed using reference TRBV5-1 and TRBJ2-3, is KAGVTQTPRYLIKTRGQQVTLSCSPISGHRSVSWYQQTPGQGLQFLFEYFSETQRNKGNFPGRFSGRQFSNSRSEMNVSTLELGDSALYLCASSLGLSRTDTQYFGPGTRLTVL.

This sequence joins TRBV6-1 and TRBJ2-3; TCRdb proposes TRBD2, but this gene call is untestable without DNA. Germline values: CDR1 MNHNS, CDR2 SASEGT. The CDR3 is made up of 17 amino acids. The CDR3 protein is CASRTSGGVAAQDTQYF.

The V and J genes are TRBV12-3 or TRBV12-4 and TRBJ2-7; without DNA, the TCRdb call of TRBD1 cannot be checked. The CDR3 consists of 15 residues. CDR3 in amino acids: CASSFRQGTSYEQYF.

The chain combines TRBV20-1 with TRBJ1-2; as DNA is missing, the TRBD1 call by TCRdb cannot be tested. The CDR3 runs 11 residues. Germline values: CDR1 DFQATT, CDR2 SNEGSKA (reference sequence). This CDR3 reads CSAIGGYGYTF.

J is TRBJ2-2 and V is TRBV6-6; the TCRdb D gene call, TRBD2, has no DNA to confirm it. The CDR3 totals 14 residues. Germline V lookup: CDR1 MNHNY, CDR2 SVGAGI (reference sequence). CDR3 loop: CASRLRENTGELFF.

This rearrangement joins TRBV4-2 to TRBJ2-7; the D call from TCRdb, TRBD1, cannot be confirmed without DNA. The CDR3 sequence is 16 residues long. CDR1 LGHNA and CDR2 YNFKEQ come from the germline V gene. The CDR3 here is CASSQTGQGSLDEQYF.

The chain combines TRBV12-3 or TRBV12-4 with TRBJ2-1; without DNA, the TCRdb call of TRBD1 cannot be checked. The CDR3 has 14 amino acids. The CDR3 reads CASREGGHGNEQFF.

The chain recombines TRBV7-9 with TRBJ2-7; TCRdb proposes TRBD2, but this gene call is untestable without DNA. The germline V gene has CDR1 SEHNR and CDR2 FQNEAQ (reference sequence). The CDR3 extends over 15 amino acids. The CDR3 spells CASSRWTSGSYEQYF.

The rearrangement joins TRBV11-2 to TRBJ2-3; the TCRdb D gene call, TRBD1, has no DNA to confirm it. The CDR3 length is 16 residues. CDR1 and CDR2 (germline): SGHAT, FQNNGV. CDR3 loop: CASSPVSSGGRDTQYF.

The chain carries TRBV28 and TRBJ2-1; no DNA is available, so the TRBD2 call from TCRdb remains unchecked. The CDR3 has 15 amino acids. Germline V gene sequence: CDR1 MDHEN, CDR2 SYDVKM. CDR3 sequence reads: CASSLLAGGRVQQFF.